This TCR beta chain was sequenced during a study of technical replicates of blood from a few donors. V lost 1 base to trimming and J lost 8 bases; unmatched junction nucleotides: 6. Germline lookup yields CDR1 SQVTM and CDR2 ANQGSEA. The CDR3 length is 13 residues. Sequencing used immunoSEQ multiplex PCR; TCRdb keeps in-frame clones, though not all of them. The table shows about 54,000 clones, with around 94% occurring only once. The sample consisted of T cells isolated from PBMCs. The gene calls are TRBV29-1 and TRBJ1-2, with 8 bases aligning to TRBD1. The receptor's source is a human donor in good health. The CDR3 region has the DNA TGCAGCGTTGAAGTTCAGGGGGCCGGAGGCTACACCTTC. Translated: CSVEVQGAGGYTF.